The clone carrying this TCR beta chain has a handful of counts. Its specificity is unknown. The data were taken from a study of T cell responses to AZD1222 COVID-19 vaccine. General observations from the study: Two AZD1222 administrations were followed by greater Spike-specific TCR breadth and depth.

V dropped 6 bases and J dropped 0 bases, with 14 bases sitting between them. Germline lookup yields CDR1 MNHNY and CDR2 SVGAGI (reference sequence). The CDR3 is made up of 16 amino acids. Clones were read by immunoSEQ multiplex PCR, and TCRdb kept only the in-frame ones, dropping some. The table shows roughly 100,000 clones, with more than 75% occurring only once. The chain recombines TRBV6-6 with TRBJ1-4, with D unresolved. Source: peripheral blood, taken on day 0 of AZD1222 vaccination. The receptor comes from an adult in good health. This CDR3 is CASRATPPATNEKLFF. The CDR3 region has the DNA TGTGCCAGCAGGGCCACCCCCCCTGCAACTAATGAAAAACTGTTTTTT.